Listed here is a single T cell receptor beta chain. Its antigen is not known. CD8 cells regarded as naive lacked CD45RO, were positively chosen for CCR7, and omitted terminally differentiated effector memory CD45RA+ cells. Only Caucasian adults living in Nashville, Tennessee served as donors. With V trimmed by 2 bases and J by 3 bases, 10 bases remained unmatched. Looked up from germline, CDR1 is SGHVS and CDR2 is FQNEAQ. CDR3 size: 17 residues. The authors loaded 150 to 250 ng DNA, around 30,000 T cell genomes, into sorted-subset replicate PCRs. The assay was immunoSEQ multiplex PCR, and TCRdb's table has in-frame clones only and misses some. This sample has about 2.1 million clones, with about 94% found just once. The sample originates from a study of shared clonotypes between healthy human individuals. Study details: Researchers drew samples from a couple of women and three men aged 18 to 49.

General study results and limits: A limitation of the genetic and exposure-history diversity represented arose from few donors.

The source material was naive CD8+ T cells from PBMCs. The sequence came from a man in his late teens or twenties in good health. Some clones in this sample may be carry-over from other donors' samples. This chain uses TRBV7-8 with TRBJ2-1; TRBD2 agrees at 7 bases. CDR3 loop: CASSLISAGALYNEQFF. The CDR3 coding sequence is TGTGCCAGCAGCTTAATCTCGGCGGGAGCCCTCTACAATGAGCAGTTCTTC.